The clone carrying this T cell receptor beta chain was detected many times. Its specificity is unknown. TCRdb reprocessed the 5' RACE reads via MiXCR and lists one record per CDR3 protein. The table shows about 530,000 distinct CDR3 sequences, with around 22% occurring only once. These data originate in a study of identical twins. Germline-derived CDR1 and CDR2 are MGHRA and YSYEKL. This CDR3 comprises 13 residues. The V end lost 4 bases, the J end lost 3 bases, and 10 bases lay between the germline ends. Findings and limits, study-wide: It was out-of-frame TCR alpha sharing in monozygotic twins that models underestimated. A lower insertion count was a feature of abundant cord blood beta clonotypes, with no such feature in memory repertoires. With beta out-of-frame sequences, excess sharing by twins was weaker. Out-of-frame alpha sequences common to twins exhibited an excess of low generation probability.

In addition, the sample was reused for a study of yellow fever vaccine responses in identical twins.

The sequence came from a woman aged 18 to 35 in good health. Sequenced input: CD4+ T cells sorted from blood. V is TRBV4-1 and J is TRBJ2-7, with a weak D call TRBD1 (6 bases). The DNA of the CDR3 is TGCGCCAGCAGCCCGGGACAAATCTACGAGCAGTACTTC. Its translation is CASSPGQIYEQYF.